This TCR beta chain was sequenced for a study of regulatory T cells in long-lasting Graves disease (dated by TCRdb to the early 2020s). In the study overall: In the newly diagnosed Graves' disease group, patients had been taking antithyroid drugs for less than 3 months. This study used TCR sequencing and RNA sequencing of peripheral blood to compare persistent Graves' disease patients against newly diagnosed Graves' disease patients. The study was registered as a clinical trial and conducted in China. A total of about 35 samples underwent TCR sequencing: about 13 from persistent and roughly 20 from newly diagnosed Graves' disease patients. The investigation overall reported the following: The study examined only peripheral blood because the primary lesion, thyroid tissue, could not be accessed. Lower TCR Shannon entropy and fewer highly expanded clones were observed in persistent Graves' disease patients than in newly diagnosed patients, which suggested clonal expansion. Persistent patients shared more public clonotypes among themselves (roughly 2,700) than newly diagnosed patients did (approximately 970). TRBV28, TRBJ1-2 and TRBJ2-5 were preferentially used in persistent disease, while TRBV20-1 and TRBJ2-1 were favored in newly diagnosed disease. Only the TCR beta chain was sequenced and analyzed. As a limitation, the authors acknowledged that the small sample size may reduce accuracy.

In the paper's terms, the time point label means: newly diagnosed GD, antithyroid drugs for less than 3 months. RNA was extracted from PBMCs in TRIzol for both TCR sequencing and RNA sequencing. Graves' disease was diagnosed according to American Thyroid Association guidelines. The patients came from an endocrinology department in Xi'an, China. Each patient gave 8.5 to 9.5 milliliters of peripheral blood, collected in an EDTA anticoagulant tube. Ficoll Paque Plus density gradient separation was used to isolate PBMCs, and no further T cell sorting was done. An Agilent 2100 Bioanalyzer and agarose gel were used to check RNA quality, and a NanoDrop 2000 was used to measure RNA concentration. Based on the germline V gene, the CDR1 and CDR2 sequences are MNHNS and SASEGT. Including cysteine and phenylalanine, the CDR3 has 16 amino acids. Of all the DNA, just the CDR3 is kept, 48 bases in frame from base 1. V is pruned by 0 bases and J by 6 bases, leaving 8 bases of the junction without a gene match.

Library preparation used multiplex PCR. TCRdb names Illumina HiSeq 4000 as the instrument used. TCR beta libraries were built with iRepertoire HTBI primers and Arm-PCR amplification of CDR3 regions. Gel purification was performed on PCR products prior to sequencing. Processing in the source paper ran as follows. A total of some 65 TRBV and more than twelve TRBJ segments were identified across samples and were used for gene usage analysis of CDR3 amino acid clonotypes. Filtered high-quality paired reads were merged into contigs using COPE and FqMerger. Contigs were aligned with BLAST to IMGT TRBV, TRBD and TRBJ reference genes, and CDR3 was defined per IMGT. Highly expanded clones were defined as clonotypes with a frequency above 0.1%. Shannon entropy was used to measure repertoire diversity, and the Gini coefficient was used to measure V-J evenness. Clonotypes shared by more than one individual were considered public. TCRdb ran its own pipeline on the public reads, namely fastp trimming at Q25 and MiXCR clone calling, and kept in-frame beta chains. CDR3 protein duplicates are merged, each entry listing the most common genes and DNA. Here the V and J calls rest on TCRdb's processing, not on the authors' analysis. Present in this sample are a few hundred thousand distinct CDR3 sequences, about a sixth of which were seen just once. 20% to 25% of the sample is in the top ten clones.

This clonotype was seen at least ten times. It lacks a known antigen. The sample holds no much larger clone one base away, and base qualities are not on file. These data were also filed under a second study, of T cells in Graves' hyperthyroidism and ophthalmopathy. Per that second paper: Stable Graves' hyperthyroidism was defined as no progression to ophthalmopathy during 18 months of follow-up. Hyperthyroidism patients were aged 18 to 65 years and newly diagnosed, with disease duration of less than 2 months. The study excluded patients with uncontrolled infections, other autoimmune diseases, pregnancy or lactation. Diagnoses were based on clinical symptoms, serum thyroxine and TRAb, thyroid ultrasound and orbital computed tomography. For the first round of RT-PCR on the TCR CDR3, the HTBI primer set was used together with the Qiagen OneStep RT-PCR kit. Most expanded thyroid clonotypes (frequency above 0.001) were also found in blood, which suggests that blood repertoires may mirror thyroid immune responses. In cross-validation, a model built on a 13 V-J signature told ophthalmopathy apart from stable hyperthyroidism with 87.88% sensitivity and approximately 81% specificity, and in testing the same model reached 80%/75%. During validation, the model predicted progression to ophthalmopathy a median of around 7 months ahead of onset, with around 65% sensitivity and about 75% specificity. To identify TCR V-J signatures that set the groups apart, the researchers used a discovery cohort of more than 95 patients, made up of about 44 with Graves' ophthalmopathy and about 59 with stable Graves' hyperthyroidism. An independent validation cohort of under 20 hyperthyroidism patients and more than 15 patients who later progressed to ophthalmopathy tested prospective prediction of ophthalmopathy. The 90 or so discovery patients were randomly split 7:3 into training and test sets. In several Graves' hyperthyroidism patients, the study also compared T-cell repertoires from thyroid tissue with T-cell repertoires from blood. Following sampling, methimazole starting at 30 mg daily was given to hyperthyroidism patients, and high-dose intravenous methylprednisolone was given to ophthalmopathy patients. Libraries were constructed in a second round of multiplex PCR, after which size selection and purification were performed. Sequencing of the libraries was done on an Illumina HiSeq2000 using paired-end 100 bp reads. SOAPnuke was used to process the raw data, with reads discarded if the reads contained adapters or uncalled bases, had a mean Phred below 15, or lacked an exact constant-primer or identifier match. COPE v1.2.5 was used to merge the high-quality paired reads, and each unique nucleotide sequence was defined as a clonotype. MiTCR v1.1 was used to align the clonotypes against IMGT TRBV, TRBD and TRBJ reference segments. The analysis was restricted to V-J combinations with a frequency above 0.0001, which together covered 98% to 99.2% of the repertoires. The TCS score was defined as the ratio of F50 (clonal expansion) to E x V (chaos), calculated using BLOSUM62-based TCRdist between CDR3 peptides within each V-J. Welch's t-statistics and random forest reduced roughly 540 V-J features to 13, which were used in a naive Bayes classifier (R e1071). No statistical method was used to set the sample size in advance, and investigators knew the group allocation. The paper describes TCR Vbeta CDR3 sequencing of 140 or so peripheral blood samples, made up of 43 ophthalmopathy patients, more than 70 hyperthyroidism patients and 17 progressor patients.

Recombination linked TRBV6-1 to TRBJ2-3, with 8 central nucleotides matching TRBD1. The sequenced sample was peripheral blood mononuclear cells (PBMCs), obtained at new diagnosis, from a patient treated with antithyroid drugs. This sequence originates from a woman aged 18-29 years with Graves disease. Donor details come from another sample of the same person, matched by shared clones. The CDR3 reads as follows: CASSEAPTGGWDTQYF. The DNA sequence follows: TGTGCCAGCAGTGAAGCGCCCACAGGGGGATGGGATACGCAGTATTTT.